Below are 17 T cell receptor beta chains sequenced from a single sample in a study of OX40 agonist ivuxolimab in advanced cancers. Clones were sequenced by immunoSEQ multiplex PCR, and TCRdb holds only the in-frame ones, with some missing. The repertoire has about 64,000 clones, 84% of them found once; the top ten carry approximately 2%. Here the sequenced sample was CD4+ or CD8+ T cells sorted from blood, taken in a trial of the OX40 agonist ivuxolimab. All receptors come from an adult with an advanced solid tumor such as melanoma, head and neck, liver or kidney cancer.

This clone was observed a single time. The chain recombines TRBV7-2 with TRBJ1-1; D remains unclear. CDR1 SGHTA and CDR2 FQGNSA come from the germline V gene. V lost 6 bases, J lost 4 bases, and 12 bases lay in between. There are 13 residues in the CDR3. Here the CDR3 DNA reads TGTGCCAGCAGTCCAGGTCCTAGCACTGAAGCTTTCTTT. It translates to CASSPGPSTEAFF.

V and J are TRBV21-1 and TRBJ2-7; the listed D gene, TRBD1, was not tested against the DNA. TRBV21-1 is marked as a pseudogene. This CDR3 is built from 9 residues. CDR3 coding DNA: TGTGCCAGCAGTTACAACAGGCCTTTC. Translated, it gives CASSYNRPF.

This chain joins TRBV5-1 and TRBJ2-7; 8 bases are shared with TRBD2. From germline, CDR1 is SGHRS and CDR2 YFSETQ. V lost 5 bases and J lost 4; bases outside the gene matches: 8. This CDR3 is 14 amino acids long. Written as DNA, the CDR3 is TGCGCCAGCAGGGCCAGCGGGAGTCAGTACGAGCAGTACTTC. Amino acids: CASRASGSQYEQYF.

The chain combines TRBV5-4 with TRBJ2-7; the match to TRBD1 covers 12 bases. This CDR3 contains 15 residues. Germline values: CDR1 SGHNT, CDR2 YYREEE (reference sequence). J lost 4 bases, V lost 4 bases, and 6 bases had no gene match. The CDR3 spells CASSRPGQGAYEQYF. As DNA, the CDR3 is TGTGCCAGCAGCCGCCCGGGACAGGGGGCTTACGAGCAGTACTTC. Variable domain in full (rest from reference TRBV5-4 and TRBJ2-7): ETGVTQSPTHLIKTRGQQVTLRCSSQSGHNTVSWYQQALGQGPQFIFQYYREEENGRGNFPPRFSGLQFPNYSSELNVNALELDDSALYLCASSRPGQGAYEQYFGPGTRLTVT.

This chain uses TRBV11-2 with TRBJ2-3, with 11 bases lining up with TRBD2. CDR1 is SGHAT, CDR2 FQNNGV, per germline. The CDR3 is 17 amino acids. The ends lost 1 base at V and 3 bases at J; junction bases unmatched: 6. For the CDR3, the DNA is TGTGCCAGCAGCTTAGGACTACGACTAGCGGGGACAGATACGCAGTATTTT. Translating gives CASSLGLRLAGTDTQYF.

The chain employs TRBV4-2 and TRBJ1-1; TRBD1 agrees at 7 bases. This CDR3 contains 15 residues. V gave up 1 base and J gave up 1 base; unmatched junction bases: 3. Germline values: CDR1 LGHNA, CDR2 YNFKEQ. CDR3 nucleotides: TGTGCCAGCAGCCAAGGACAGGGACCGAACACTGAAGCTTTCTTT. This codes for CASSQGQGPNTEAFF.

The genes are TRBV5-1 and TRBJ2-1; TRBD2 aligns across 11 bases. Germline V lookup: CDR1 SGHRS, CDR2 YFSETQ. Losses at the gene ends were 5 bases for V and 3 bases for J; bases not matched to a gene: 4. The CDR3 has 15 amino acids. CDR3 DNA: TGCGCCAGCAGTGGGGGGACTAGCGGCTACAATGAGCAGTTCTTC. Translating it yields CASSGGTSGYNEQFF.

CDR3 coding DNA: TGTGCCAGCAGCCGGACAGGTCCGCGGGATACGCAGTATTTT. The encoded protein is CASSRTGPRDTQYF. The chain couples TRBV7-2 to TRBJ2-3, with TRBD1 matching over 7 bases. CDR3 size: 14 residues. Germline loops: CDR1 SGHTA, CDR2 FQGNSA. V lost 5 bases and J lost 6; bases outside the gene matches: 8.

V usage is TRBV28 and J usage is TRBJ2-7; 9 bases line up with TRBD1. CDR1 is MDHEN and CDR2 is SYDVKM in the germline V gene. The junction had 11 bases not matched to a gene; V was cut back by 6 bases and J by 2 bases. The CDR3 has 16 residues. CDR3 sequence: CASRGPGTGKTYEQYF. The CDR3 DNA follows: TGTGCCAGCAGAGGCCCCGGGACAGGGAAAACCTACGAGCAGTACTTC. Filled out from reference TRBV28 and TRBJ2-7, the complete variable domain reads DVKVTQSSRYLVKRTGEKVFLECVQDMDHENMFWYRQDPGLGLRLIYFSYDVKMKEKGDIPEGYSVSREKKERFSLILESASTNQTSMYLCASRGPGTGKTYEQYFGPGTRLTVT.

The chain uses TRBV18 and TRBJ1-5, with a weak D call TRBD1 (6 bases). This CDR3 spans 14 amino acids. The V end lost 8 bases, the J end lost 3 bases, and 14 bases lay between the germline ends. The germline gives CDR1 KGHSH, CDR2 LQKENI. The CDR3 sequence: CASGSQGNNQPQHF. For the CDR3, the DNA is TGTGCCAGCGGATCACAGGGCAACAATCAGCCCCAGCATTTT.

The rearrangement links TRBV7-7 to TRBJ2-3; D is unresolved. Trimming removed 2 bases from V and 1 base from J, with 7 bases in between. The CDR3 is made up of 14 amino acids. Germline lookup yields CDR1 SSHAT and CDR2 FNYEAQ (reference sequence). Here the CDR3 DNA reads TGTGCCAGCAGCTTAAGTCCCCGCACAGATACGCAGTATTTT. It encodes CASSLSPRTDTQYF. Full variable domain (missing parts from reference TRBV7-7 and TRBJ2-3): GAGVSQSPRYKVTKRGQDVTLRCDPISSHATLYWYQQALGQGPEFLTYFNYEAQPDKSGLPSDRFSAERPEGSISTLTIQRTEQRDSAMYRCASSLSPRTDTQYFGPGTRLTVL.

The chain is built from TRBV10-3 and TRBJ2-3; TRBD1 might be the D (5 bases). Per germline, CDR1 ENHRY and CDR2 SYGVKD. The V gene lost 9 bases and the J gene lost 4 bases, with 14 bases spanning the gap. The CDR3 sequence is 13 residues long. CDR3 coding DNA: TGTGCCATTCGGTTTGCAGGGTCAGATACGCAGTATTTT. It translates to CAIRFAGSDTQYF.

The chain carries TRBV10-3 and TRBJ2-1; TRBD1 aligns across 11 bases. The germline CDR1 and CDR2 sequences are ENHRY and SYGVKD. The CDR3 covers 14 residues. V shed 4 bases, J shed 9 bases, and the junction held 5 bases outside the gene matches. CDR3 sequence reads: CAISVDRGQGEQFF. In DNA form, the CDR3 reads TGTGCCATCAGTGTGGACAGGGGGCAGGGTGAGCAGTTCTTC.

The CDR3 here is CASSYSSESHEQYF. CDR3 nucleotides: TGTGCCAGCAGTTACTCTAGCGAGAGCCACGAGCAGTACTTC. The V gene is TRBV6-5, the J gene TRBJ2-7; tentatively, D is TRBD2 (5 bases). V was clipped by 0 bases and J by 5 bases, with 11 bases between them. Germline CDR1 is MNHEY and CDR2 is SVGAGI. The length of the CDR3 is 14 residues.

This chain links TRBV6-4 with TRBJ1-4, with a weak D call TRBD1 (5 bases). The CDR3 length is 13 residues. V was pared by 8 bases and J by 7 bases, with 14 bases between. The germline V gene has CDR1 MRHNA and CDR2 SNTAGT. CDR3 region: CASGGGRGEKLFF. The CDR3 DNA sequence: TGTGCCAGCGGTGGGGGGAGGGGTGAAAAACTGTTTTTT.

This clone has only one observation. The chain joins TRBV7-9 to TRBJ2-2, with TRBD2 matching 11 bases. CDR1 and CDR2 from the germline V gene are SEHNR and FQNEAQ (reference sequence). The CDR3 has 18 amino acids. V lost 2 bases and J lost 1; bases outside the gene matches: 6. The CDR3 DNA follows: TGTGCCAGCAGCTTATCGCGACTAGCGGGGAAGAACACCGGGGAGCTGTTTTTT. Residues: CASSLSRLAGKNTGELFF.

This clone was seen only a few times. This sequence joins TRBV7-2 and TRBJ2-3, with D unresolved. CDR3 length: 12 residues. CDR1 is SGHTA and CDR2 is FQGNSA in the germline V gene. V was trimmed by 0 bases and J by 6 bases, leaving 4 bases between them. CDR3 nucleotide sequence: TGTGCCAGCAGCTTAGCCTCTGATACGCAGTATTTT. The encoded protein is CASSLASDTQYF. Full variable domain (rest looked up from reference TRBV7-2 and TRBJ2-3): GAGVSQSPSNKVTEKGKDVELRCDPISGHTALYWYRQSLGQGLEFLIYFQGNSAPDKSGLPSDRFSAERTGGSVSTLTIQRTQQEDSAVYLCASSLASDTQYFGPGTRLTVL.